This is a list of T cell receptor beta chains from one sample in a study of T cell changes during pregnancy in multiple sclerosis. The repertoire was sequenced with immunoSEQ multiplex PCR; TCRdb's copy has only in-frame clones and lacks some. The sample lists around 30,000 clones, approximately 94% occurring once. The sample here was CD4+ T cells from peripheral blood mononuclear cells, taken in the second trimester of pregnancy. The receptors shown here come from a female donor with multiple sclerosis, enrolled in a pregnancy study. CDR3s include the opening cysteine and the closing phenylalanine or tryptophan. The order of the fields is J gene, V gene, CDR3 length, D gene, CDR3 DNA, CDR3 protein. D genes are given only for firm matches.

TRBJ2-3 | TRBV5-1 | 16 | . | TGCGCCAGCCGGACGGGAACCTCGCGTGGCACAGATACGCAGTATTTT | CASRTGTSRGTDTQYF
TRBJ2-3 | TRBV7-6 | 16 | TRBD2 | TGTGCCAGCAGCACCCTAGCGGGCGCTAGCACAGATACGCAGTATTTT | CASSTLAGASTDTQYF
TRBJ2-1 | TRBV11-2 | 15 | . | TGTGCCAGCAGCTTAACGCCGGGGAAAAACAATGAGCAGTTCTTC | CASSLTPGKNNEQFF
TRBJ2-3 | TRBV7-2 | 16 | TRBD2 | TGTGCCAGCAGCAATCTGGCGGGAGGGAGCACAGATACGCAGTATTTT | CASSNLAGGSTDTQYF
TRBJ2-2 | TRBV29-1 | 14 | TRBD2 | TGCAGCGGCGGACTAGCGGGAGCCACCGGGGAGCTGTTTTTT | CSGGLAGATGELFF
TRBJ2-1 | TRBV5-4 | 16 | . | TGTGCCAGCAGCTTGGCCCTTGCAGGGCCCTGGGGTGAGCAGTTCTTC | CASSLALAGPWGEQFF
TRBJ1-1 | TRBV27 | 13 | . | TGTGCCAGCAGTTTAACAGGGTTTTATGAAGCTTTCTTT | CASSLTGFYEAFF
TRBJ2-3 | TRBV18 | 16 | TRBD2 | TGTGCCAGCTCACCGACTAGCGGGAGCGTCCCAGATACGCAGTATTTT | CASSPTSGSVPDTQYF
TRBJ2-2 | TRBV5-1 | 13 | . | TGCGCCAGCAGCGGGGGACTTCCCGGGGAGCTGTTTTTT | CASSGGLPGELFF
TRBJ2-2 | TRBV19 | 16 | . | TGTGCCAGTAGCCGTAGTCGGGTCCTCGACACCGGGGAGCTGTTTTTT | CASSRSRVLDTGELFF
TRBJ2-2 | TRBV4-2 | 17 | TRBD2 | TGTGCCAGCAGCCATGCTCTAGCGGGAGCGAAAGGCGGGGAGCTGTTTTTT | CASSHALAGAKGGELFF
TRBJ2-5 | TRBV27 | 14 | . | TGTGCCAGCAGTTTAAGACAGACCCAAGAGACCCAGTACTTC | CASSLRQTQETQYF
TRBJ1-1 | TRBV2 | 19 | . | TGTGCCAGCACGGACAAGACCTCGACAGGTCGTTTCGAATTGACTGAAGCTTTCTTT | CASTDKTSTGRFELTEAFF
TRBJ1-1 | TRBV5-1 | 16 | TRBD1 | TGCGCCAGCAGCTTGGGGGACAGGACCTTGAACACTGAAGCTTTCTTT | CASSLGDRTLNTEAFF
TRBJ2-3 | TRBV6-1 | 17 | TRBD2 | TGTGCCAGCAGTGAAAGGCTAGCGGGAGCCGGCACAGATACGCAGTATTTT | CASSERLAGAGTDTQYF
TRBJ2-1 | TRBV15 | 15 | . | TGTGCCACCAGCAGAGCCGGGAGTCCCTACAATGAGCAGTTCTTC | CATSRAGSPYNEQFF
TRBJ1-5 | TRBV6-1 | 14 | TRBD1 | TGTGCCAGCAGTGGGACAGGCGTGTGGCAGCCCCAGCATTTT | CASSGTGVWQPQHF
TRBJ2-7 | TRBV7-2 | 17 | . | TGTGCCAGCAGCCCGACAGAGCAGGGGCGTACTTCCTACGAGCAGTACTTC | CASSPTEQGRTSYEQYF
TRBJ1-3 | TRBV29-1 | 14 | . | TGCAGCATCCGGCGGGACCTCTCTGGAAACACCATATATTTT | CSIRRDLSGNTIYF
TRBJ2-7 | TRBV9 | 13 | TRBD1 | TGTGCCAGCAGCGAGGGACAGGGGACCGAGCAGTACTTC | CASSEGQGTEQYF
TRBJ1-1 | TRBV4-1 | 14 | TRBD1 | TGCGCCAGCAGCCGAACAGGGGCGAACACTGAAGCTTTCTTT | CASSRTGANTEAFF
TRBJ2-5 | TRBV6-1 | 14 | . | TGTGCCAGCAGTGCCCGACAGGCAATTGAGACCCAGTACTTC | CASSARQAIETQYF
TRBJ2-7 | TRBV12-5 | 13 | . | TGTGCTAGTAACTTTGTCAACTCCTACGAGCAGTACTTC | CASNFVNSYEQYF
TRBJ2-3 | TRBV5-1 | 15 | . | TGCGCCAGCAGCTTGGGGGGGCCATCCACAGATACGCAGTATTTT | CASSLGGPSTDTQYF
TRBJ1-4 | TRBV2 | 14 | . | TGTGCCAGCAGTGCCGGGGCGGGGAATGAAAAACTGTTTTTT | CASSAGAGNEKLFF
TRBJ2-2 | TRBV5-8 | 16 | TRBD1 | TGTGCCAGCAGCGCCGGACAGGGGGCGGCCACCGGGGAGCTGTTTTTT | CASSAGQGAATGELFF
TRBJ1-1 | TRBV5-5 | 16 | . | TGTGCCAGCAGCTTTAACGGGCAGGGAGGGAACACTGAAGCTTTCTTT | CASSFNGQGGNTEAFF
TRBJ1-5 | TRBV19 | 15 | . | TGTGCCACCCACGACATCAAACACTTCGGTCAGCCCCAGCATTTT | CATHDIKHFGQPQHF
TRBJ2-6 | TRBV7-8 | 19 | . | TGTGCCAGCAGCTTAGATGGGCGCTTAGGGGCGTCTGGGGCCAACGTCCTGACTTTC | CASSLDGRLGASGANVLTF